This TCR beta chain was found in a study of control samples from healthy donors and cancer patients. The repertoire was sequenced with immunoSEQ multiplex PCR; TCRdb's copy has only in-frame clones and lacks some. The sample has 20,000 to 25,000 clones, 80% to 90% seen once. The CDR3 totals 15 residues. Trimming removed 0 bases from V and 0 bases from J, with 4 bases in between. Per the germline V gene, CDR1 is SGHNT and CDR2 is YYREEE (reference sequence). This TCR came from a man between 60 and 70 years old with colorectal cancer. Sample: PBMCs. The rearrangement uses TRBV5-4 and TRBJ2-6; no clear D gene. The CDR3 loop is CASSLDLSGANVLTF. CDR3 coding DNA: TGTGCCAGCAGCTTGGATCTCTCTGGGGCCAACGTCCTGACTTTC. Full variable domain (outside the CDR3, taken from reference TRBV5-4 and TRBJ2-6): ETGVTQSPTHLIKTRGQQVTLRCSSQSGHNTVSWYQQALGQGPQFIFQYYREEENGRGNFPPRFSGLQFPNYSSELNVNALELDDSALYLCASSLDLSGANVLTFGAGSRLTVL.